The sequence of this T cell receptor (beta chain) was determined in a study of response to subunit inactivated influenza vaccine. Study-wide points: Each seasonal influenza vaccination recruits few new T cells, the authors suggested.

V was clipped by 3 bases and J by 5 bases; unmatched bases: 5. The CDR3 is 16 residues long. CDR1 and CDR2 from the germline V gene are SGHVS and FNYEAQ. This clonotype was picked up many times. What it binds is unknown. TCRdb re-analysed the RT-PCR reads in MiXCR, keeping a single row per CDR3 protein. The table has approximately 310,000 distinct CDR3 sequences, about a fifth seen once. Material: PBMCs from blood, obtained about 20 months after vaccination. This clonotype was sampled from a man between 50 and 75 years old who received an inactivated influenza vaccine. The gene calls are TRBV7-6 and TRBJ2-1, with TRBD2 matching 12 bases. The DNA of the CDR3 is TGTGCCAGCAGCTTGACTAGCGGGGGCCTAAACAATGAGCAGTTCTTC. This translates into CASSLTSGGLNNEQFF. The variable domain in full, with the rest retrieved from reference TRBV7-6 and TRBJ2-1, is GAGVSQSPRYKVTKRGQDVALRCDPISGHVSLYWYRQALGQGPEFLTYFNYEAQQDKSGLPNDRFSAERPEGSISTLTIQRTEQRDSAMYRCASSLTSGGLNNEQFFGPGTRLTVL.